The 22 T cell receptor beta chains below were found in one sample sequenced in a study of CD8 T cells in ankylosing spondylitis. Using its own MiXCR run on the 5' RACE reads, TCRdb lists one record per CDR3 protein. In the table there are a few hundred thousand distinct CDR3 sequences, approximately 10% of which are singletons. Sample: blood, either unsorted or a sorted T cell fraction (not recorded which). These TCRs come from a female donor with ankylosing spondylitis or in good health (not recorded which).

This clonotype appeared once. This may arise from a read error, as a much more abundant clone is one base away. The rearrangement links TRBV5-1 to TRBJ1-1, with D hard to call. The V and J ends lost 4 bases and 4 bases respectively, with 20 bases between them. From germline, CDR1 is SGHRS and CDR2 YFSETQ. The length of the CDR3 is 16 residues. The CDR3 bases are TGCGCCAGCAGCCCTCAAAAAAAAACAGAGGGCACTGAAGCTTTCTTT. Translation gives CASSPQKKTEGTEAFF.

This clonotype was recorded many times. The chain combines TRBV24-1 with TRBJ2-1, with TRBD1 identical over 8 bases. The CDR3 has 13 amino acids. The germline CDR1 and CDR2 sequences are KGHDR and SFDVKD. The J segment lost 7 bases and the V segment lost 10 bases, leaving 8 bases of the junction unmatched. Here the CDR3 DNA reads TGTGCCACGACTGGGACAGGTGAGAATGAGCAGTTCTTC. It is translated as CATTGTGENEQFF.

The table lists this clonotype with many counts. V gene TRBV5-1 combines with J gene TRBJ2-7; TRBD1 agrees at 7 bases. CDR1 and CDR2 (germline): SGHRS, YFSETQ. After removal of 4 bases from V and 0 bases from J, the junction contained 7 bases not matched to a gene. The CDR3 runs 15 residues. CDR3 sequence: CASSGTGQSSYEQYF. The CDR3 DNA reads as TGCGCCAGCAGCGGGACGGGACAGAGCTCCTACGAGCAGTACTTC.

DNA for the CDR3: TGCAGTGCCCCTCGACGGCCCGGGGGGGCTTCCTACAATGAGCAGTTCTTC. Its protein product is CSAPRRPGGASYNEQFF. This chain uses TRBV20-1 with TRBJ2-1; 8 bases fit TRBD2. The germline CDR1 and CDR2 sequences are DFQATT and SNEGSKA (reference sequence). This CDR3 is 17 amino acids long. The trim removed 6 bases at V and 1 base at J, leaving 14 bases unmatched.

Remarks on this clonotype: Relative to the germline gene, one junction end is altered; a read error may explain this. The chain has TRBV20-1 and TRBJ2-2; 16 bases agree with TRBD2. The CDR3 contains 17 residues. The germline V gene has CDR1 DFQATT and CDR2 SNEGSKA (reference sequence). CDR3 sequence: CCARRGLAGGPIGELFF. The CDR3 DNA is TGCTGTGCTAGAAGGGGACTAGCGGGAGGGCCGATCGGGGAGCTGTTTTTT.

This clonotype was seen more than once but under ten times. The V gene is TRBV5-1, the J gene TRBJ2-1; 7 nucleotides agree with TRBD2. V shed 4 bases, J shed 4 bases, and the junction held 8 bases outside the gene matches. This CDR3 region has 15 residues. Looked up from germline, CDR1 is SGHRS and CDR2 is YFSETQ. CDR3 bases: TGCGCCAGCAGCCTGGAGCTAGCGGATTACAATGAGCAGTTCTTC. Translated, it gives CASSLELADYNEQFF.

Ten or more counts support this clonotype. This chain joins TRBV29-1 and TRBJ2-6; unclear D gene. V lost 4 bases to trimming and J lost 1 base, with 2 bases between them. This CDR3 has 12 residues. Germline loops: CDR1 SQVTM, CDR2 ANQGSEA. The CDR3 reads CSVGSGANVLTF. The CDR3 bases are TGCAGCGTTGGGTCTGGGGCCAACGTCCTGACTTTC.

This chain connects TRBV7-2 to TRBJ2-2; no firm D call. The germline gives CDR1 SGHTA, CDR2 FQGNSA. Trimming left V 5 bases short and J 6 bases short, with 10 bases between. The CDR3 covers 13 residues. The CDR3: CASSLMWPGELFF. Here the CDR3 DNA reads TGTGCCAGCAGCCTAATGTGGCCCGGGGAGCTGTTTTTT.

This clonotype has at least ten counts. The chain employs TRBV10-2 and TRBJ2-3, with 9 bases aligning to TRBD2. CDR1 is WSHSY, CDR2 SAAADI, per germline. Trimming removed 1 base from V and 2 bases from J; junction bases left unmatched: 10. There are 18 residues in the CDR3. The CDR3 nucleotides read TGCGCCAGCAGTGAGTTGGGGTATAGCGGGAGAGCCACAGATACGCAGTATTTT. Its translation: CASSELGYSGRATDTQYF.

This clonotype was recorded many times. V gene TRBV5-5 combines with J gene TRBJ1-1; 8 nucleotides agree with TRBD1. The V segment lost 4 bases and the J segment 11 bases; nucleotides outside the gene matches: 7. The CDR3 sequence is 12 residues long. CDR1 and CDR2 from the germline V gene are SGHKS and YYEKEE (reference sequence). CDR3 coding DNA: TGTGCCAGCAGCAAAGGACAGGGAAGGGCTTTCTTT. Its translation: CASSKGQGRAFF.

This clonotype was picked up a small number of times. The chain links TRBV5-1 to TRBJ2-1; D remains unclear. Trimming stripped 1 base from V and 10 bases from J, with 15 bases between. Germline assignment: CDR1 SGHRS and CDR2 YFSETQ. This CDR3 region has 14 residues. As DNA, the CDR3 is TGCGCCAGCAGCTTGTTCCCCGGGCCCCACGAGCAGTTCTTC. This gives the protein CASSLFPGPHEQFF.

In its sample, this clonotype was seen once. This may be a read error: a much more frequent sequence differs by one nucleotide. V is TRBV6-5 and J is TRBJ2-7; the D gene is possibly TRBD1 (5 bases). V gave up 0 bases and J gave up 0 bases, with 15 bases separating them. CDR3 length equals 17 residues. CDR1 is MNHEY, CDR2 SVGAGI, per germline. The CDR3 spells CASSYSTIDSSSYEQYF. CDR3 coding DNA: TGTGCCAGCAGTTACTCGACAATCGACAGCAGCTCCTACGAGCAGTACTTC.

This clonotype occurred a few times. This sequence joins TRBV30 and TRBJ2-7; D unresolved. This CDR3 is 11 amino acids long. CDR1 is GTSNPN, CDR2 SVGIG, per germline (reference sequence). Trimming removed 2 bases at V and 7 bases at J, with 9 bases between. In DNA form, the CDR3 reads TGTGCCTGGAGTCCCCTTGGGGAGCAGTACTTC. Translated, it gives CAWSPLGEQYF. The full variable domain, its missing parts supplied by reference TRBV30 and TRBJ2-7, is SQTIHQWPATLVQPVGSPLSLECTVEGTSNPNLYWYRQAAGRGLQLLFYSVGIGQISSEVPQNLSASRPQDRQFILSSKKLLLSDSGFYLCAWSPLGEQYFGPGTRLTVT.

Ten or more counts support this clonotype. V and J are TRBV5-1 and TRBJ2-2; 7 bases fit TRBD1. Germline V CDR1 and CDR2: SGHRS, YFSETQ. The CDR3 sequence is 16 residues long. Trimming at V came to 4 bases and at J to 1 base, leaving 7 bases not matched to a gene. For the CDR3, the DNA is TGCGCCAGCAGCAAAACCGGGACAGTGAACACCGGGGAGCTGTTTTTT. As protein: CASSKTGTVNTGELFF. Together with reference TRBV5-1 and TRBJ2-2, the CDR3 gives the full variable domain: KAGVTQTPRYLIKTRGQQVTLSCSPISGHRSVSWYQQTPGQGLQFLFEYFSETQRNKGNFPGRFSGRQFSNSRSEMNVSTLELGDSALYLCASSKTGTVNTGELFFGEGSRLTVL.

This clonotype was seen at least ten times. This chain links TRBV7-2 with TRBJ1-5, with D tentatively TRBD1 (6 bases). V gave up 8 bases and J gave up 3 bases, with 11 bases separating them. Germline assignment: CDR1 SGHTA and CDR2 FQGNSA. The CDR3 loop spans 13 amino acids. The CDR3 DNA is TGTGCCAGCGGCACAGGGATCAATCAGCCCCAGCATTTT. Translating gives CASGTGINQPQHF.

V and J are TRBV28 and TRBJ2-7; D is possibly TRBD1 or TRBD2 (6 bases each). The V end was cut by 5 bases, the J end by 0 bases, with 14 bases between. The germline gives CDR1 MDHEN, CDR2 SYDVKM. The CDR3 sequence is 15 residues long. Here the CDR3 reads CASSLGGPPSYEQYF. CDR3 bases: TGTGCCAGCAGTCTGGGGGGCCCGCCCTCCTACGAGCAGTACTTC.

This clonotype was seen ten or more times. The rearrangement links TRBV11-2 to TRBJ2-7, with D uncertain. The CDR3 sequence is 12 residues long. The V end lost 5 bases, the J end lost 5 bases, and 10 bases lay between the germline ends. From germline, CDR1 is SGHAT and CDR2 FQNNGV. The DNA for the CDR3 is TGTGCCAGCAGCCGAGACCCGCACGAGCAGTACTTC. Amino acid sequence: CASSRDPHEQYF.

This clonotype came up many times. The V gene is TRBV5-1, the J gene TRBJ1-1; D is unclear. The CDR3 has 13 residues. V was trimmed by 0 bases and J by 10 bases, leaving 13 bases between them. Germline V lookup: CDR1 SGHRS, CDR2 YFSETQ. The CDR3 loop reads CASSLESHHRAFF. The CDR3 DNA reads TGCGCCAGCAGCTTGGAGAGCCACCATCGAGCTTTCTTT.

This clonotype was recorded many times. This rearrangement joins TRBV5-1 to TRBJ2-7, with a tentative D call TRBD1 (5 bases). This CDR3 has 15 residues. Trimming cost V 0 bases and J 1 base, with 11 bases left between them. CDR1 is SGHRS, CDR2 YFSETQ, per germline. CDR3 sequence (DNA): TGCGCCAGCAGCTTGGTCCAGGGATCATCCTACGAGCAGTACTTC. Amino acids: CASSLVQGSSYEQYF.

This clonotype was detected ten times or more. This chain joins TRBV20-1 and TRBJ2-3; possibly TRBD1 for D (6 bases). CDR1 and CDR2 from the germline V gene are DFQATT and SNEGSKA (reference sequence). This CDR3 has 14 residues. V was shortened by 2 bases and J by 1 base, with 10 bases between the two germline ends. CDR3 in amino acids: CSARQGHRTDTQYF. CDR3 sequence (DNA): TGCAGTGCTAGACAGGGGCACCGCACAGATACGCAGTATTTT.

J is TRBJ1-1 and V is TRBV20-1; D is perhaps TRBD1 (5 bases). The CDR3 length is 16 residues. In germline, CDR1 is DFQATT, CDR2 SNEGSKA (reference sequence). V was shortened by 3 bases and J by 1 base, with 18 bases between the two germline ends. For the CDR3, the DNA is TGCAGTGCTAGCGGCCCTGGGGGGAAGGAGAACACTGAAGCTTTCTTT. As protein: CSASGPGGKENTEAFF.

This clonotype was found many times. This rearrangement joins TRBV20-1 to TRBJ2-1; tentative D call: TRBD2 (6 bases). Per germline, CDR1 DFQATT and CDR2 SNEGSKA (reference sequence). CDR3 length: 16 residues. V was shortened by 0 bases and J by 0 bases, with 12 bases between the two germline ends. CDR3 region: CSAREYSGSSYNEQFF. The CDR3 DNA reads as TGCAGTGCTAGAGAGTATAGCGGAAGCTCCTACAATGAGCAGTTCTTC.